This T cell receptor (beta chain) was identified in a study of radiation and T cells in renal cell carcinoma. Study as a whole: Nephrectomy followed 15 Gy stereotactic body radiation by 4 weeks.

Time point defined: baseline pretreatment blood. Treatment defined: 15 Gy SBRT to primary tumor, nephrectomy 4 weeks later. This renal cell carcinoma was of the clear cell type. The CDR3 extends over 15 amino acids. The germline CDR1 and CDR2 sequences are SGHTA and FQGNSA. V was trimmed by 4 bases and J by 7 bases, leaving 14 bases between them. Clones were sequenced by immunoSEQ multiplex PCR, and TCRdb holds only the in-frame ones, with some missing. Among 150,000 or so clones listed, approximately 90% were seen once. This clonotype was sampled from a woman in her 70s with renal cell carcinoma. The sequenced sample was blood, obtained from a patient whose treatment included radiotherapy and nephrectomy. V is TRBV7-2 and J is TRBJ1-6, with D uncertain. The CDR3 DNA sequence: TGTGCCAGCAGCTCTGAAGGGAGGGCGAATTCACCCCTCCACTTT. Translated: CASSSEGRANSPLHF. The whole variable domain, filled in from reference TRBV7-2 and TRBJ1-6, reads GAGVSQSPSNKVTEKGKDVELRCDPISGHTALYWYRQSLGQGLEFLIYFQGNSAPDKSGLPSDRFSAERTGGSVSTLTIQRTQQEDSAVYLCASSSEGRANSPLHFGNGTRLTVT.